The clone carrying this TCR beta chain was detected only a few times. These data come from a study of blood T cell repertoires in COVID-19. Across the study: Spain, Italy and the United States supplied samples that represented acute and convalescent COVID-19. Sample material is recorded as cDNA or gDNA derived from T cells, B-cell-depleted T cells, or PBMCs.

Some clones are missing from TCRdb's copy, which holds only in-frame ones; the method was immunoSEQ multiplex PCR. Here the sample spans some 300,000 clones, 65% to 90% being singletons. The CDR3 length is 14 residues. Losses at the gene ends were 3 bases for V and 15 bases for J; bases not matched to a gene: 11. Germline-derived CDR1 and CDR2 are GTSNPN and SVGIG (reference sequence). This chain connects TRBV30 to TRBJ2-1, with TRBD2 identical over 13 bases. This receptor was obtained from a woman aged 70-85 years with COVID-19, enrolled during active disease. Sequencing was performed on peripheral blood. CDR3 DNA: TGTGCCTGGAGCGTCACGACTAGCGGGGGGACCCGGTTCTTC. It yields the protein CAWSVTTSGGTRFF.